The table lists the clone carrying this T cell receptor (beta chain) with a few counts. The junction had 5 bases not matched to a gene; V was cut back by 3 bases and J by 2 bases. CDR1 is MNHEY and CDR2 is SVGAGI in the germline V gene. CDR3 length equals 15 residues. The sample originates from a study of CD8+CD57+ T cells in acquired aplastic anemia. TCR beta VDJ and CDR3 profiles were obtained from a genomic DNA template. TCRdb reprocessed the reads via MiXCR and lists one record per CDR3 protein. The profile shows about 130,000 distinct CDR3 sequences, 41% of them singletons. The chain carries TRBV6-5 and TRBJ2-3; 7 nucleotides agree with TRBD2. The TCR sequence derives from a human donor in good health, serving as a control. The sample consisted of sorted CD4+, CD8+, or CD8+CD57+ T cells (not recorded which) from PBMCs. CDR3 loop: CASSYRRGNTDTQYF. DNA of the CDR3: TGTGCCAGCAGTTATCGGCGGGGGAACACAGATACGCAGTATTTT.